This T cell receptor beta chain was obtained from a study of blood T cell repertoires in COVID-19. Study context: Samples taken during acute and convalescent COVID-19 were collected in the United States, Italy and Spain. T cells, B-cell-depleted T cells, or PBMCs supplied cDNA or gDNA.

In the authors' methods: From reference gene primer amplification, estimates of nucleated cell counts were derived. Measured with immunoSEQ multiplex PCR; TCRdb has only the in-frame clones, and not every one. That table supplies the V and J calls and clone size; D and trimming were determined from the DNA. The top ten clones hold around 12% of a sample with approximately 280,000 clones, approximately 91% of them seen once. Germline CDR1 MDHEN, CDR2 SYDVKM. V was clipped by 6 bases and J by 7 bases; unmatched bases: 6. This CDR3 region has 14 residues. This clonotype was obtained from a woman in her sixties with acute or convalescent COVID-19. The chain recombines TRBV28 with TRBJ2-1; 10 bases are a match to TRBD2. The sample comprised peripheral blood. This chain's CDR3 is CASRGLALGNEQFF. The CDR3 DNA follows: TGTGCCAGCAGGGGACTAGCGTTAGGGAATGAGCAGTTCTTC. Full variable domain (remainder filled in from reference TRBV28 and TRBJ2-1): DVKVTQSSRYLVKRTGEKVFLECVQDMDHENMFWYRQDPGLGLRLIYFSYDVKMKEKGDIPEGYSVSREKKERFSLILESASTNQTSMYLCASRGLALGNEQFFGPGTRLTVL.